This T cell receptor (beta chain) was sequenced for a study of shared clonotypes between healthy human individuals. CDR3 length: 13 residues. Between the trimmed V and J ends, which lost 4 bases and 2 bases, there was a span of 10 bases. Germline V gene lookup returns CDR1 SGHNT and CDR2 YYREEE (reference sequence). CD45RO-negative, CCR7-selected cells formed the naive CD8 fraction, which excluded terminally differentiated effector memory CD45RA+ cells. All donors qualified as healthy HIV-negative adults and had experienced no recent acute infections or vaccinations. All donors were Caucasian adults living in Nashville, Tennessee. Notes on this clone: Its antigen is still unknown.

Study-level points and caveats: Specimens sampled were limited to blood, with tissue repertoires likely differing.

Generated by immunoSEQ multiplex PCR, the TCRdb table keeps only in-frame clones and is missing some. The sample records millions of clones, 90% to 95% being singletons. This chain uses TRBV5-4 with TRBJ2-7; D may be TRBD1 (7 bases). The sequence came from a man between 18 and 35 years old in good health. Some clones in this sample may be carry-over from other donors' samples. The source material was naive CD8+ T cells from PBMCs. CDR3 protein: CASSQGGPYEQYF. The CDR3 DNA reads as TGTGCCAGCAGCCAGGGGGGCCCCTACGAGCAGTACTTC.